This entry lists 20 T cell receptor beta chains sequenced from one sample in a study of blood T cell repertoires in COVID-19. Method: immunoSEQ multiplex PCR; TCRdb's copy keeps in-frame clones and lacks some. The sample carries 130,000 or so clones, around 90% recorded once. Sequenced input: peripheral blood. Receptors originate from a human donor in a cohort sampled during active COVID-19.

This chain joins TRBV13 and TRBJ1-1; 7 bases fit TRBD1. J was trimmed by 10 bases and V by 5 bases; bases with no gene match: 10. The CDR3 covers 13 residues. CDR1 and CDR2 (germline): PRHDT, FYEKMQ (reference sequence). The CDR3 sequence is CASSDDRDEGAFF. In DNA form, the CDR3 reads TGTGCCAGCAGCGATGACAGGGACGAGGGAGCTTTCTTT.

V is TRBV19 and J is TRBJ1-4; a possible D gene is TRBD1 (6 bases). The CDR3 consists of 15 residues. Trimming took 5 bases from V and 2 from J, leaving 12 bases between them. CDR1 LNHDA and CDR2 SQIVND come from the germline V gene (reference sequence). The CDR3 protein is CASSSSGVTNEKLFF. For the CDR3, the DNA is TGTGCCAGTAGTTCTTCAGGGGTGACTAATGAAAAACTGTTTTTT.

This clone has only one observation. V gene TRBV11-2 combines with J gene TRBJ2-7, with 8 positions matching TRBD1. J gave up 3 bases and V 1 base, and 11 bases lay outside the gene matches. The germline CDR1 and CDR2 sequences are SGHAT and FQNNGV. This CDR3 has 17 amino acids. CDR3: CASSLVSPRTGYYEQYF. The CDR3 DNA reads as TGTGCCAGCAGCTTAGTCTCCCCCAGGACAGGGTACTACGAGCAGTACTTC.

Comment on this clone: Additional DNA sequences in this sample encode the identical CDR3. This rearrangement joins TRBV19 to TRBJ2-5; 9 bases align to TRBD1. Trimming at V came to 6 bases and at J to 8 bases, leaving 13 bases not matched to a gene. Germline CDR1 and CDR2: LNHDA and SQIVND (reference sequence). This CDR3 spans 15 amino acids. CDR3 sequence: CASRSRNRGRETQYF. The CDR3 DNA follows: TGTGCCAGTAGGAGCCGTAACAGGGGGCGGGAAACCCAGTACTTC.

The chain joins TRBV6-6 to TRBJ2-3, with TRBD2 matching over 13 bases. Germline V gives CDR1 MNHNY, CDR2 SVGAGI (reference sequence). The CDR3 covers 16 residues. With V trimmed by 6 bases and J by 5 bases, 8 bases remained unmatched. The CDR3 here is CASRHRTSGSVDTQYF. CDR3 nucleotides: TGTGCCAGCAGACACCGGACTAGCGGGAGCGTAGATACGCAGTATTTT.

This clone appeared once. V gene TRBV5-1 combines with J gene TRBJ2-2, with a possible D match to TRBD1 (5 bases). From germline, CDR1 is SGHRS and CDR2 YFSETQ. V was cut by 2 bases and J by 7 bases, with 15 bases left in between. CDR3 length equals 15 residues. This CDR3 is CASSLGAPAIGELFF. The CDR3 DNA follows: TGCGCCAGCAGCTTAGGGGCCCCCGCGATCGGGGAGCTGTTTTTT.

The CDR3 nucleotides are TGCAGCGTTGCGGCGGGAGGGCCTTACGAGCAGTACTTC. It codes for CSVAAGGPYEQYF. The chain has TRBV29-1 and TRBJ2-7; 9 bases match TRBD2. With 4 bases clipped from V and 4 bases from J, the junction kept 5 bases outside the gene matches. The CDR3 runs to 13 residues. CDR1 is SQVTM and CDR2 is ANQGSEA in the germline V gene.

This chain connects TRBV3-1 (or the pseudogene TRBV3-2) to TRBJ2-6; D gene uncertain. V was trimmed by 3 bases and J by 1 base, leaving 4 bases between them. CDR1 and CDR2 (germline): LGHDT, YNNKEL (reference sequence). The CDR3 is 14 amino acids. The CDR3 bases are TGTGCCAGCAGCCACAGATCTGGGGCCAACGTCCTGACTTTC. Amino acid sequence: CASSHRSGANVLTF.

The chain is built from TRBV5-4 and TRBJ2-7; the D gene is possibly TRBD2 (5 bases). This CDR3 comprises 15 residues. The V gene's germline CDR1 is SGHNT and CDR2 YYREEE (reference sequence). Trimming took 4 bases from V and 0 from J, leaving 14 bases between them. The CDR3, as DNA: TGTGCCAGCAGCCCAAAAAGCGGAATCTCCTACGAGCAGTACTTC. Encoded protein: CASSPKSGISYEQYF.

This chain links TRBV11-1 with TRBJ2-5; 8 bases agree with TRBD2. V dropped 7 bases and J dropped 6; count of bases not matched to a gene: 7. CDR3 length: 13 amino acids. Germline V gives CDR1 SGHAT, CDR2 FQDESV (reference sequence). Written as DNA, the CDR3 is TGTGCCAGCACCCCAGCGGGGGCGCAGACCCAGTACTTC. It encodes CASTPAGAQTQYF.

The genes are TRBV3-1 (or the pseudogene TRBV3-2) and TRBJ2-5; 10 bases fit TRBD1. After removal of 4 bases from V and 1 base from J, the junction contained 9 bases not matched to a gene. Germline-derived CDR1 and CDR2 are LGHDT and YNNKEL (reference sequence). This CDR3 comprises 17 residues. The DNA for the CDR3 is TGTGCCAGCAGCCGGGGGGACAGGGGATGGTCCCAAGAGACCCAGTACTTC. It specifies CASSRGDRGWSQETQYF.

On this clone itself: The DNA is omitted, as the CDR3 cannot be located on it reliably, and the CDR3 follows TCRdb's listing. The V and J genes are TRBV21-1 and TRBJ2-7; the table's D gene call, TRBD2, was not cross checked with the DNA. TRBV21-1 is tagged as a pseudogene. The CDR3 extends over 15 residues, inclusive of both ends. The CDR3 sequence is CASSIIWGSGIKQYF.

The chain employs TRBV6-5 and TRBJ2-7; D possibly corresponds to TRBD1 (6 bases). Germline V CDR1 and CDR2: MNHEY, SVGAGI. Trimming stripped 5 bases from V and 0 bases from J, with 11 bases between. This CDR3 has 14 residues. As DNA, the CDR3 is TGTGCCAGCAGTAACACAGGGTCCTCCTACGAGCAGTACTTC. Amino acid sequence: CASSNTGSSYEQYF.

The chain has TRBV2 and TRBJ2-5; D is perhaps TRBD2 (6 bases). The length of the CDR3 is 16 residues. Trimming pared 8 bases from V and 1 base from J, leaving 20 bases between. Germline-derived CDR1 and CDR2 are SNHLY and FYNNEI. CDR3 protein: CASRHGRAGSQETQYF. Written as DNA, the CDR3 is TGTGCCAGCCGCCATGGGCGTGCGGGGTCCCAAGAGACCCAGTACTTC.

This CDR3 is CASSQGGRGDTQYF. The CDR3 region has the DNA TGTGCCAGCAGCCAGGGGGGGCGGGGAGATACGCAGTATTTT. This chain links TRBV3-1 (or the pseudogene TRBV3-2) with TRBJ2-3, with a tentative D call TRBD2 (7 bases). Germline-derived CDR1 and CDR2 are LGHDT and YNNKEL (reference sequence). V lost 3 bases and J lost 5, with 12 bases in between. The CDR3 sequence is 14 residues long.

The V and J genes are TRBV13 and TRBJ2-5, with a weak D call TRBD1 (6 bases). This CDR3 is 14 amino acids long. Trimming took 4 bases from V and 3 from J, leaving 12 bases between them. Germline values: CDR1 PRHDT, CDR2 FYEKMQ (reference sequence). CDR3 sequence (DNA): TGTGCCAGCAGCTCCGGCCAGGGGAAAGAGACCCAGTACTTC. Amino acid sequence: CASSSGQGKETQYF.

The table lists this clone with a count of one. DNA of the CDR3: TGTGCCAGCAGTTATTATGGCACTTCGGGGGGGGAGCTGTTTTTT. Translation: CASSYYGTSGGELFF. The chain uses TRBV6-5 and TRBJ2-2; tentatively, D is TRBD2 (5 bases). Trimming stripped 3 bases from V and 8 bases from J, with 16 bases between. From germline, CDR1 is MNHEY and CDR2 SVGAGI. The CDR3 extends over 15 amino acids.

The V call is TRBV9, the J call TRBJ1-1, with D tentatively TRBD1 (5 bases). Trimming pared 1 base from V and 4 bases from J, leaving 8 bases between. Germline loops: CDR1 SGDLS, CDR2 YYNGEE. The CDR3 consists of 13 residues. CDR3 protein: CASSVQGITEAFF. The CDR3 DNA reads TGTGCCAGCAGCGTACAGGGCATCACTGAAGCTTTCTTT.

J is TRBJ1-2 and V is TRBV6-6; 8 bases map to TRBD1. Germline lookup yields CDR1 MNHNY and CDR2 SVGAGI (reference sequence). The CDR3 runs 12 residues. Trimming removed 5 bases from V and 8 bases from J; junction bases left unmatched: 4. Written as DNA, the CDR3 is TGTGCCAGCAGTGACAGGGGACCCGGCTACACCTTC. Translated: CASSDRGPGYTF.

The CDR3 nucleotides read TGTGCCTGGAGTATTACTAGCGGGAGGTCCAGCTCCTACAATGAGCAGTTCTTC. It codes for CAWSITSGRSSSYNEQFF. The chain uses TRBV30 and TRBJ2-1; 12 positions match TRBD2. The CDR3 is made up of 18 amino acids. The V gene's germline CDR1 is GTSNPN and CDR2 SVGIG (reference sequence). V lost 2 bases, J lost 0 bases, and 8 bases stayed unmatched.